This T cell receptor beta chain was profiled in a study of blood T cell repertoires in COVID-19. Study at large: Samples of COVID-19 (acute and convalescent) were obtained from the United States, Italy and Spain. T cells, B-cell-depleted T cells, or PBMCs supplied cDNA or gDNA.

CDR1 is SGHTA, CDR2 FQGTGA, per germline. V shed 8 bases, J shed 13 bases, and the junction held 12 bases outside the gene matches. This CDR3 is built from 13 residues. This clone appeared once. In the original processing: Amplifying reference gene primers gave estimates of nucleated cell counts. Method: immunoSEQ multiplex PCR; TCRdb's copy keeps in-frame clones and lacks some. V and J calls and clone size are copied from that table; D and trimming were computed from the DNA. The sample gives 180,000 or so clones, around 85% of which show up once; roughly 3.5% is in the top ten. The sequence was collected from a man aged 60-69 years with acute or convalescent COVID-19. Sample: peripheral blood. J is TRBJ2-1 and V is TRBV7-3; 9 positions match TRBD2. CDR3: CASRPGAGGTQFF. CDR3 in DNA: TGTGCCAGCCGCCCCGGGGCGGGGGGGACCCAGTTCTTC. Based on the CDR3 plus reference TRBV7-3 and TRBJ2-1, the full variable domain is GAGVSQTPSNKVTEKGKYVELRCDPISGHTALYWYRQSLGQGPEFLIYFQGTGAADDSGLPNDRFFAVRPEGSVSTLKIQRTERGDSAVYLCASRPGAGGTQFFGPGTRLTVL.